This note documents a single T cell receptor beta chain sequence. Germline assignment: CDR1 MNHEY and CDR2 SVGAGI. This CDR3 region has 19 residues. Trimming cost V 4 bases and J 4 bases; bases outside gene matches: 21. TCRdb passed the reads through MiXCR, listing each CDR3 protein once. The sample holds about 480 distinct CDR3 sequences, around 35% seen once. This sample is part of a study of lung T cells in sarcoidosis with Löfgren's syndrome. Study-wide context: Sarcoidosis features CD4+ T cell accumulation in bronchoalveolar lavage fluid.

The sample consisted of CD4+ T cells from PBMCs. This TCR came from a human donor with sarcoidosis (Löfgren's syndrome or another form), or a control subject (not recorded which). The chain recombines TRBV6-5 with TRBJ2-7; TRBD2 agrees at 8 bases. The CDR3 bases are TGTGCCAGCAGTTTCCGACACCTCCCCGGGACTAGTGGAACGTACGAGCAGTACTTC. Protein product: CASSFRHLPGTSGTYEQYF.